A selection of T cell receptor beta chains follows, all from one sample in a study of T-cell memory formation after mild COVID-19. Via MiXCR, TCRdb re-called the 5' RACE reads, giving one row per CDR3 protein. Among fewer than 200,000 distinct CDR3 sequences listed, about a fifth were seen once. Specimen: PBMCs or a T cell subset sorted from them (not recorded which). These receptor sequences come from an adult woman who had mild COVID-19 (a few samples of this study predate the infection). Cell type and time point are not known. Both conserved end residues are part of each CDR3. D genes are given only for firm matches. Size is omitted from some rows. Given values are once, few, many or a class for expanded clones.

V,size,D,J,DNA,CDR3
TRBV12-3/TRBV12-4,few,NA,TRBJ2-2,TGTGCCAGCAGTTTCTTATACCAGGGGAAAAACACCGGGGAGCTGTTTTTT,CASSFLYQGKNTGELFF
TRBV12-3/TRBV12-4,NA,NA,TRBJ2-4,TGTGCCAGCAGTACACCGGCCAAAAACATTCAGTACTTC,CASSTPAKNIQYF
TRBV11-2,many,TRBD1,TRBJ1-2,TGTGCCAGCAGCCCCGGGACAGGCTATGGCTACACCTTC,CASSPGTGYGYTF
TRBV20-1,once,NA,TRBJ2-1,TGCAGTGCTAGGGCACCGCCATACAATGAGCAGTTCTTC,CSARAPPYNEQFF
TRBV19,few,NA,TRBJ2-2,TGTGCCAGTAAGTGGACTGCAGCCGGGGAGCTGTTTTTT,CASKWTAAGELFF
TRBV6-5,NA,NA,TRBJ1-4,TGTGCCAGCAGTTACGGGAACCCCAATGAAAAACTGTTTTTT,CASSYGNPNEKLFF
TRBV19,few,NA,TRBJ2-5,TGTGCCAGCGGAGCGGAACTAACGGAGACCCAGTACTTC,CASGAELTETQYF
TRBV7-6,NA,NA,TRBJ2-3,TGTGCCAGCAGCCCCCGAGTTGTCGGTAACCCCACAGATACGCAGTATTTT,CASSPRVVGNPTDTQYF
TRBV24-1,NA,NA,TRBJ1-2,TGTGCCGTGGGGACATCCAACTATGGCTACACCTTC,CAVGTSNYGYTF
TRBV6-1,NA,NA,TRBJ2-7,TGTGCCAGCACGGAGCCGGAATTACTACGGAAAGAGCAGTACTTC,CASTEPELLRKEQYF
TRBV12-3/TRBV12-4,NA,NA,TRBJ2-1,TGTGCCAGCAGTTTGGGGGAATACTCCTACAATGAGCAGTTCTTC,CASSLGEYSYNEQFF
TRBV11-1,NA,NA,TRBJ1-1,TGTGCCAGCAGCTCAAGGACGCAAATGAACACTGAAGCTTTCTTT,CASSSRTQMNTEAFF
TRBV19,NA,NA,TRBJ2-1,TGTGCCAGTAGTATAGAGCGAGGGTACAATGAGCAGTTCTTC,CASSIERGYNEQFF
TRBV4-1,NA,NA,TRBJ2-7,TGCGCCAGCAGCCAAGGTGCGGGTCCGACCTACGAGCAGTACTTC,CASSQGAGPTYEQYF
TRBV12-3/TRBV12-4,NA,TRBD1,TRBJ1-2,TGTGCCAGCAGGACAGGGTCGGTCTATGGCTACACCTTC,CASRTGSVYGYTF